The rows below give T cell receptor beta chains drawn from one sample of a study of cytomegalovirus exposure and HLA in healthy donors. Method: immunoSEQ multiplex PCR; TCRdb's copy keeps in-frame clones and lacks some. The data contain some 130,000 clones, 78% of them seen just once; the ten biggest clones take up around 1.9%. The sequencing sample was made of PBMCs. These receptors were taken from a woman aged 40 to 55 in good health and CMV-seronegative. Each CDR3 is given without its conserved first and last residue. The order of the fields is clone size, CDR3 length, V gene, CDR3 protein. The listing skips clone size in some rows; elsewhere it reads once, few, many or a size class.

NA | 11 | TRBV2 | ASSIQGRRGYT
NA | 11 | TRBV5-4 | ASSSSSYNEQF
NA | 14 | TRBV7-2 | ASSLLAGVGTDTQY
NA | 12 | TRBV28 | ASTVQGATDTQY
NA | 10 | TRBV6-5 | ASKTGYNEQF
NA | 15 | TRBV15 | ATSRPGWDVGGDEQY
once | 13 | TRBV6-1 | ASQNSQDYTDTQY
NA | 14 | TRBV7-9 | ASSDATGLAKNSQY
NA | 14 | TRBV6-5 | ASSYISGRADNEQF
few | 12 | TRBV19 | ASRSRATTDTQY
NA | 12 | TRBV10-1 | ASSRNRVGNEQF
NA | 13 | TRBV6-4 | ASNGQGREVVPLH
few | 12 | TRBV29-1 | SVGRQGVGYGYT